This paragraph covers one T cell receptor beta chain sequence. These data originate in a study of T cells in Graves' hyperthyroidism and ophthalmopathy. The overall study: Peripheral blood specimens were obtained at initial diagnosis, prior to any treatment.

Amplification of TCR beta CDR3 regions was performed using RNA transcripts as template. When the TCR CDR3 underwent first-round RT-PCR, the HTBI primer set was used. Each CDR3 protein gets one entry after TCRdb re-called the multiplex PCR reads with MiXCR. The table records over 700,000 distinct CDR3 sequences, approximately 19% of them present only once. The CDR3 contains 15 residues. V lost 1 base, J lost 2 bases, and 7 bases stayed unmatched. Germline CDR1 and CDR2: DFQATT and SNEGSKA (reference sequence). The J gene is TRBJ2-7, the V gene TRBV20-1; 8 bases map to TRBD2. Material for sequencing was blood. This receptor was taken from a woman aged 45-65 years with Graves' hyperthyroidism that later progressed to Graves' ophthalmopathy. This CDR3 is CSARAGAGGTYEQYF. In DNA form, the CDR3 reads TGCAGTGCTAGAGCCGGGGCGGGAGGTACCTACGAGCAGTACTTC.